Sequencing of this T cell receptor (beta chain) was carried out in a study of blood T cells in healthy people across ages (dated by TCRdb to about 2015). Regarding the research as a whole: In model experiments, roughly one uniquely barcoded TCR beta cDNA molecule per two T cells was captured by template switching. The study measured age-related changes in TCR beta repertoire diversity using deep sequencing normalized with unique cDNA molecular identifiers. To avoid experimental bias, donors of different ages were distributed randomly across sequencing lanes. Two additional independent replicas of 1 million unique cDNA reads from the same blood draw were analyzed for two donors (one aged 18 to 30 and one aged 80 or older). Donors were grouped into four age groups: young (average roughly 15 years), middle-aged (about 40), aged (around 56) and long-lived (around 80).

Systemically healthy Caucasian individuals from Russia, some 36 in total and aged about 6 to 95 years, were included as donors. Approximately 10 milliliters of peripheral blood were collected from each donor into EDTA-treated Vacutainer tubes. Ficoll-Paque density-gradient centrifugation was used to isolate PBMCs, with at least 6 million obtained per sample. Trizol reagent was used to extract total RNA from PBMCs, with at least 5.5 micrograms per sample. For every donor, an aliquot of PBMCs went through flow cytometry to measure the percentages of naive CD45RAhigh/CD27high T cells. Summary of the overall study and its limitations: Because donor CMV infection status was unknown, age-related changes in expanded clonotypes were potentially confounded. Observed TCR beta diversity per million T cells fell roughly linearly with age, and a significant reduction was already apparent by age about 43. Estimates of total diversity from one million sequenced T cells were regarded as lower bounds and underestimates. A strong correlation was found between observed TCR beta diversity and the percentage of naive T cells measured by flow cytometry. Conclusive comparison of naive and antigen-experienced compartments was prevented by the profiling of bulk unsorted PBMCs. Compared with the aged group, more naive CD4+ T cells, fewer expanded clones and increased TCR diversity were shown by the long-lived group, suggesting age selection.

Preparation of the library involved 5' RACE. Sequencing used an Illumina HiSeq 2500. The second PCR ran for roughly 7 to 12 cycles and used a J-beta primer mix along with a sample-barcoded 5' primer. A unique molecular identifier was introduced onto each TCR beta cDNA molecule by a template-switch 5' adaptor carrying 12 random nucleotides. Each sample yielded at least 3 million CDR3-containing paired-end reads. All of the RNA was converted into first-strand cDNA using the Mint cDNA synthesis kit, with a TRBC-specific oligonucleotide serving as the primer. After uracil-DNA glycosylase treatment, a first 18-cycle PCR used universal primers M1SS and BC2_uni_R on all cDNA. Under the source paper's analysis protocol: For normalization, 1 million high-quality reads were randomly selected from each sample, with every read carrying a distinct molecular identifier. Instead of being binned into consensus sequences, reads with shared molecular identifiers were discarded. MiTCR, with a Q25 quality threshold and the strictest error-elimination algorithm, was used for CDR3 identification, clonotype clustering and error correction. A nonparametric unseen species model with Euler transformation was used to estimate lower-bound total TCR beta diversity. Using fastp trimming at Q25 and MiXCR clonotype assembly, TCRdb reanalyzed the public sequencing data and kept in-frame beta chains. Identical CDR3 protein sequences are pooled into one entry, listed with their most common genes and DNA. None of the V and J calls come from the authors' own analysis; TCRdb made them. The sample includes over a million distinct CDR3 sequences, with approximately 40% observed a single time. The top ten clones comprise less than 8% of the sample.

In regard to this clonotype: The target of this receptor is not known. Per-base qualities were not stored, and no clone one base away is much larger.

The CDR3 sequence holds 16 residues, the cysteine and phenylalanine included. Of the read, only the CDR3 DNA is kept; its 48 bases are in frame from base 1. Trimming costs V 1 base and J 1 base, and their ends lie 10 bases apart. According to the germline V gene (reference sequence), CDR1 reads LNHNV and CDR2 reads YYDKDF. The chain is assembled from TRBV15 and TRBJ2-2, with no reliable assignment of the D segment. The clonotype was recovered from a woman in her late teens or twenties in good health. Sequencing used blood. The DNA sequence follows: TGTGCCACCAGCAGAGGTGGGGTTCTGAACACCGGGGAGCTGTTTTTT. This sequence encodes CATSRGGVLNTGELFF.